These 13 T cell receptor beta chains originate from one sample sequenced in a study of response to subunit inactivated influenza vaccine. TCRdb processed the RT-PCR reads anew with MiXCR; each CDR3 protein has one entry. The table includes 500,000 or so distinct CDR3 sequences, 15% to 20% detected once. The material sequenced was CD4+ T cells sorted from PBMCs, taken around 2 years after vaccination. These receptors all come from a man aged 45-69 years who received an inactivated influenza vaccine.

V and J are TRBV3-1 and TRBJ2-3; D call uncertain. V was pared by 2 bases and J by 0 bases, with 18 bases between. CDR1 and CDR2 (germline): LGHDT, YNNKEL (reference sequence). This CDR3 comprises 18 residues. The chain's CDR3 is CASSQFGRRTSSTDTQYF. The CDR3 DNA follows: TGTGCCAGCAGCCAATTTGGTCGGCGGACCTCTAGCACAGATACGCAGTATTTT.

This chain connects TRBV5-1 to TRBJ2-5, with D hard to call. The CDR3 is 16 residues long. CDR1 and CDR2 from the germline V gene are SGHRS and YFSETQ. V gave up 1 base and J gave up 2 bases, with 15 bases separating them. The CDR3 here is CASSLRPTGQQETQYF. The CDR3 nucleotides read TGCGCCAGCAGCTTGCGGCCGACTGGGCAACAAGAGACCCAGTACTTC.

This clonotype was found a few times. One junction end does not reproduce the germline sequence, and a read error may be involved. The rearrangement links TRBV28 to TRBJ2-7, with 10 bases identical to TRBD2. The CDR3 spans 15 residues. Germline CDR1 reads MDHEN; CDR2 reads SYDVKM. The CDR3 here is CASSPLGASGSSWNF. The DNA for the CDR3 is TGTGCCAGCAGTCCGCTAGGGGCTAGCGGGAGTAGTTGGAACTTC.

This clonotype was detected only a few times. The rearrangement links TRBV12-3 or TRBV12-4 to TRBJ1-6, with a possible D match to TRBD1 (6 bases). This CDR3 comprises 13 residues. The V and J ends lost 6 bases and 9 bases respectively, with 12 bases between them. CDR3 residues: CASSRDTFSPLHF. CDR3 nucleotide sequence: TGTGCCAGCAGCCGGGACACCTTTTCACCCCTCCACTTT.

The J gene is TRBJ1-2, the V gene TRBV25-1; TRBD1 might be the D (5 bases). The CDR3 totals 14 residues. Germline CDR1 MGHDK, CDR2 SYGVNS. Trimming removed 3 bases at V and 8 bases at J, with 16 bases between. The CDR3 bases are TGTGCCAGCAGTGATCAGGGTTTGGCATGGGGCTACACCTTC. Translation: CASSDQGLAWGYTF.

This clonotype was picked up a small number of times. The chain joins TRBV28 to TRBJ1-5; D possibly corresponds to TRBD1 (5 bases). CDR1 MDHEN and CDR2 SYDVKM come from the germline V gene. The V and J ends lost 4 bases and 0 bases respectively, with 16 bases between them. The CDR3 has 17 residues. As DNA, the CDR3 is TGTGCCAGCAGTTCATACTCCGGGACGGATAGCAATCAGCCCCAGCATTTT. This encodes CASSSYSGTDSNQPQHF.

This clonotype was seen at least ten times. The chain is built from TRBV3-1 and TRBJ1-2; D is undetermined. The germline CDR1 and CDR2 sequences are LGHDT and YNNKEL (reference sequence). This CDR3 has 13 amino acids. The V end lost 0 bases, the J end lost 1 base, and 3 bases lay between the germline ends. This CDR3 is CASSQDLNYGYTF. As DNA, the CDR3 is TGTGCCAGCAGCCAAGATCTTAACTATGGCTACACCTTC.

This clonotype was found a few times. This chain links TRBV29-1 with TRBJ1-1; the D gene is possibly TRBD1 (6 bases). Trimming took 7 bases from V and 1 from J, leaving 13 bases between them. Germline V gives CDR1 SQVTM, CDR2 ANQGSEA. CDR3 size: 13 residues. CDR3 sequence: CSANRVGNTEAFF. CDR3 sequence (DNA): TGCAGCGCAAACAGGGTTGGGAACACTGAAGCTTTCTTT.

This sequence joins TRBV20-1 and TRBJ1-1, with 8 bases matching TRBD1. Germline V gene sequence: CDR1 DFQATT, CDR2 SNEGSKA (reference sequence). The CDR3 length is 14 residues. V trimming: 6 bases; J trimming: 4 bases; junction bases outside the gene matches: 10. The CDR3 DNA follows: TGCAGTGCAAGGGACAGGATGGGCCTCACTGAAGCTTTCTTT. Translated: CSARDRMGLTEAFF.

This clonotype was detected a few times. J is TRBJ2-3 and V is TRBV20-1; 9 nucleotides match TRBD2. The J segment lost 5 bases and the V segment lost 6 bases, leaving 15 bases of the junction unmatched. The CDR3 sequence is 16 residues long. Germline V CDR1 and CDR2: DFQATT, SNEGSKA (reference sequence). The CDR3 sequence: CSARTSAPGGIDTQYF. Written as DNA, the CDR3 is TGCAGTGCGCGGACTAGCGCTCCGGGGGGAATAGATACGCAGTATTTT.

The chain joins TRBV12-3 or TRBV12-4 to TRBJ2-7; D is uncertain. V gave up 6 bases and J gave up 0 bases, with 12 bases separating them. This CDR3 region has 14 residues. In nucleotides, the CDR3 is TGTGCCAGCAGCCGTGGAGAGAGCTCCTACGAGCAGTACTTC. Its protein is CASSRGESSYEQYF.

This clonotype has only a few counts. This chain joins TRBV7-2 and TRBJ1-2; D gene unclear. The CDR3 loop spans 12 amino acids. Trimming took off 5 bases at V and 4 bases at J, with 8 bases between the two ends. Germline assignment: CDR1 SGHTA and CDR2 FQGNSA. CDR3 nucleotide sequence: TGTGCCAGCAGCATGGTAGGCTATGGCTACACCTTC. Translating gives CASSMVGYGYTF.

The sample holds a few counts of this clonotype. J is TRBJ2-3 and V is TRBV29-1, with 8 bases identical to TRBD2. CDR1 is SQVTM and CDR2 is ANQGSEA in the germline V gene. The CDR3 has 14 residues. The V gene end was trimmed by 2 bases and the J gene end by 7 bases; junction bases not matched to a gene: 8. The CDR3 DNA reads TGCAGCGTTGAATTGTCGGGAGGGCCCCATACGCAGTATTTT. Translating gives CSVELSGGPHTQYF.